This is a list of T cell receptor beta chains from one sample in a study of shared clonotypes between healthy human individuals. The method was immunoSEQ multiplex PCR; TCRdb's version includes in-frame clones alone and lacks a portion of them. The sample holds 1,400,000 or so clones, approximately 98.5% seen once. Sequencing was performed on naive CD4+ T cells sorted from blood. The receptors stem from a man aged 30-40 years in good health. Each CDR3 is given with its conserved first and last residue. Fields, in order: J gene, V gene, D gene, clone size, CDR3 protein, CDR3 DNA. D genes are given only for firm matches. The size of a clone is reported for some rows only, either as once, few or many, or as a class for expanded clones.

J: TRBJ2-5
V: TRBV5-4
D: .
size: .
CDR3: CASSLEHRGETQYF
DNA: TGTGCCAGCAGCTTGGAACACAGAGGAGAGACCCAGTACTTC

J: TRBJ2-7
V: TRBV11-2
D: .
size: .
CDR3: CASSSYGTQSYEQYF
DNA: TGTGCCAGCAGTTCATACGGGACCCAATCCTACGAGCAGTACTTC

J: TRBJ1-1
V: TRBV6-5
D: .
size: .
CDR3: CASSTTAEAFF
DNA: TGTGCCAGCAGTACAACAGCTGAAGCTTTCTTT

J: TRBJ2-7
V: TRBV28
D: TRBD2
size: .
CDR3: CASRGLAAYEQYF
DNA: TGTGCCAGCAGGGGACTAGCGGCCTACGAGCAGTACTTC

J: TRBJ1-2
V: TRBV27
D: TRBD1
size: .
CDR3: CASRTGSGYTF
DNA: TGTGCCAGCAGGACAGGGTCTGGCTACACCTTC

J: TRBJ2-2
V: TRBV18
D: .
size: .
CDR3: CASSPLRPANTGELFF
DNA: TGTGCCAGCTCACCATTACGACCTGCGAACACCGGGGAGCTGTTTTTT

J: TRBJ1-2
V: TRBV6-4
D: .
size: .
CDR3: CASSGSIYGYTF
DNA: TGTGCCAGCAGTGGTTCAATCTATGGCTACACCTTC

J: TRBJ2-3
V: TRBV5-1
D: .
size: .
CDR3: CASSLVLNTDTQYF
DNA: TGCGCCAGCAGCTTGGTATTGAATACAGATACGCAGTATTTT

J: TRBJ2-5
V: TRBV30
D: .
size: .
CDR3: CAWSDARETQYF
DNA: TGTGCCTGGAGTGATGCAAGGGAGACCCAGTACTTC

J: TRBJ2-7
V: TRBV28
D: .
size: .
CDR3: CASSLPGEQYF
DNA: TGTGCCAGCAGTCTGCCCGGCGAGCAGTACTTC

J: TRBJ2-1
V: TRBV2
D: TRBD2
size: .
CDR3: CASSPAGGEQFF
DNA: TGTGCCAGCAGCCCAGCGGGAGGTGAGCAGTTCTTC

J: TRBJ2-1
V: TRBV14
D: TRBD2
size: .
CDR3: CASSQGIGLALSNEQFF
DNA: TGTGCCAGCAGCCAAGGAATAGGACTAGCATTGAGTAATGAGCAGTTCTTC

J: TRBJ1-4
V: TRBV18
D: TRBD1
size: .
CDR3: CASSPRTGNNEKLFF
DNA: TGTGCCAGCTCACCAAGGACAGGAAATAATGAAAAACTGTTTTTT

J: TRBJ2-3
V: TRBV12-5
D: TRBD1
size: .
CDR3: CASGFTGVDTQYF
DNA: TGTGCTAGTGGTTTTACAGGGGTAGATACGCAGTATTTT

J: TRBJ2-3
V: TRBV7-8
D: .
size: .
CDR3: CASSLGLDPQYF
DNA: TGTGCCAGCAGCTTAGGACTAGACCCGCAGTATTTT

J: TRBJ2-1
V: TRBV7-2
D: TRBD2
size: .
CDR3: CASSYLSGSGVNEQFF
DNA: TGTGCCAGCAGCTACCTTAGCGGGAGCGGGGTAAATGAGCAGTTCTTC

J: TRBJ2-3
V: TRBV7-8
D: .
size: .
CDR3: CASSLAPGSRGTDTQYF
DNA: TGTGCCAGCAGCTTGGCTCCCGGGAGCCGGGGCACAGATACGCAGTATTTT

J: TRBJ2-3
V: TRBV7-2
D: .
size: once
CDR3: CASIPGGPGDTQYF
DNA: TGTGCCAGCATCCCAGGAGGGCCAGGGGATACGCAGTATTTT

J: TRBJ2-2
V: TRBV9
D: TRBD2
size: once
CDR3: CASSVDRQAGGSGELFF
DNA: TGTGCCAGCAGCGTAGATCGGCAAGCGGGAGGATCCGGGGAGCTGTTTTTT

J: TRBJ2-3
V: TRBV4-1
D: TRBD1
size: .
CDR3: CASSPGDRGTDTQYF
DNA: TGCGCCAGCAGCCCAGGGGACAGGGGCACAGATACGCAGTATTTT

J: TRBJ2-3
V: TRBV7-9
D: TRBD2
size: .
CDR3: CASSLVRSSGDSTDTQYF
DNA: TGTGCCAGCAGCTTAGTAAGGTCCAGCGGGGATAGCACAGATACGCAGTATTTT

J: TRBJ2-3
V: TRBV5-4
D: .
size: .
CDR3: CASSIGFTDTQYF
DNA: TGTGCCAGCAGCATCGGCTTCACAGATACGCAGTATTTT

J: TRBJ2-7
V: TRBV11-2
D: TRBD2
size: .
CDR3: CASSLLAGVWPYEQYF
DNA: TGTGCCAGCAGCTTACTAGCGGGAGTTTGGCCCTACGAGCAGTACTTC

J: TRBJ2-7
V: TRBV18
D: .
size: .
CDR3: CASSPSGTQERNEQYF
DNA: TGTGCCAGCTCACCGTCCGGGACCCAAGAACGGAACGAGCAGTACTTC

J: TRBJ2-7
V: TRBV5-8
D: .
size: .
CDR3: CASSHRKVIPYEQYF
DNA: TGTGCCAGCAGCCACAGAAAGGTCATCCCCTACGAGCAGTACTTC

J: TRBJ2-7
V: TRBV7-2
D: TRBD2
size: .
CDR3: CASSWRNSASGGNYEQYF
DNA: TGTGCCAGCAGCTGGCGAAACTCGGCTAGCGGGGGGAACTACGAGCAGTACTTC

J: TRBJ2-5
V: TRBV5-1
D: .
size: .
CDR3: CASSLAQRRETQYF
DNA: TGCGCCAGCAGCTTGGCACAGCGAAGGGAGACCCAGTACTTC

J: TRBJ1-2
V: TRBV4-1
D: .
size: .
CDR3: CASSPWAPTNYGYTF
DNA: TGCGCCAGCAGCCCGTGGGCACCTACTAACTATGGCTACACCTTC

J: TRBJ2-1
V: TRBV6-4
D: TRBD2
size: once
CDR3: CASSDSSGGRSYNEQFF
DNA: TGTGCCAGCAGTGACTCTTCGGGAGGCCGATCCTACAATGAGCAGTTCTTC

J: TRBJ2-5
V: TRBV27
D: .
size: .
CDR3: CASRLRGKETQYF
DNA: TGTGCCAGCAGACTTAGGGGAAAAGAGACCCAGTACTTC

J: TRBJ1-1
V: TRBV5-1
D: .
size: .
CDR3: CASSLVGGAEAFF
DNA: TGCGCCAGCAGCTTGGTGGGCGGAGCTGAAGCTTTCTTT

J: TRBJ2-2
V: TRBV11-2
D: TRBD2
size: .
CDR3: CASRILVAGGAGELFF
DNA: TGTGCCAGCCGAATCCTCGTCGCGGGAGGTGCCGGGGAGCTGTTTTTT

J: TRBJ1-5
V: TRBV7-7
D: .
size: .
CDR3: CASSLPSATSPPQHF
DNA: TGTGCTAGCAGCTTACCGTCCGCCACCAGCCCGCCCCAGCATTTT

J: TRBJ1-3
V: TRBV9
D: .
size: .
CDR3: CASSVDSGGNTIYF
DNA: TGTGCCAGCAGCGTAGATTCCGGTGGGAACACCATATATTTT

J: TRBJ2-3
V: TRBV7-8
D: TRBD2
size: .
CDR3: CASSRSQASGAAGDTQYF
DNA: TGTGCCAGCAGCCGGTCACAGGCTAGCGGGGCGGCGGGGGATACGCAGTATTTT

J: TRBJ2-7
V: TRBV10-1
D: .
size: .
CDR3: CASSPGVAVYEQYF
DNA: TGCGCCAGCAGTCCCGGGGTTGCCGTCTACGAGCAGTACTTC

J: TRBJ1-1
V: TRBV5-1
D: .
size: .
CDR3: CASSLGQPNTEAFF
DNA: TGCGCCAGCAGCTTGGGACAGCCGAACACTGAAGCTTTCTTT